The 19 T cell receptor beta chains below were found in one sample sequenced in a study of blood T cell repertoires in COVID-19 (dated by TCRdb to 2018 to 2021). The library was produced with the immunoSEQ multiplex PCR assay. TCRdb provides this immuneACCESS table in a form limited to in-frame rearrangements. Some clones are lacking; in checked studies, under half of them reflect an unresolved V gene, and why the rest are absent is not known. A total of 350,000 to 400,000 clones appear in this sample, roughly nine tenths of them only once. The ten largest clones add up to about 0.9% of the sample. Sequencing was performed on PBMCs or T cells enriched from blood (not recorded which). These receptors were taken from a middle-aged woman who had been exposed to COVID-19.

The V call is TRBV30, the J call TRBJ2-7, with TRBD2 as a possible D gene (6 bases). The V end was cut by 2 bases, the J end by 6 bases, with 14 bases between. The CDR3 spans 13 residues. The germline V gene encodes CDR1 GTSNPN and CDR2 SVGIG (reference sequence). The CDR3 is CAWSKDYVSEQYF. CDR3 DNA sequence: TGTGCCTGGAGTAAGGACTACGTATCCGAGCAGTACTTC.

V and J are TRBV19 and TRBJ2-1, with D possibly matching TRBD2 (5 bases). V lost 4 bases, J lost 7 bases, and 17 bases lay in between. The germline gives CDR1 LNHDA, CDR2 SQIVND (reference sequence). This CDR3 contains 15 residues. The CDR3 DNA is TGTGCCAGTAGTAACTATCTGACTACCGGAAATGAGCAGTTCTTC. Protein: CASSNYLTTGNEQFF. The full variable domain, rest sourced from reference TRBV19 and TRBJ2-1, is DGGITQSPKYLFRKEGQNVTLSCEQNLNHDAMYWYRQDPGQGLRLIYYSQIVNDFQKGDIAEGYSVSREKKESFPLTVTSAQKNPTAFYLCASSNYLTTGNEQFFGPGTRLTVL.

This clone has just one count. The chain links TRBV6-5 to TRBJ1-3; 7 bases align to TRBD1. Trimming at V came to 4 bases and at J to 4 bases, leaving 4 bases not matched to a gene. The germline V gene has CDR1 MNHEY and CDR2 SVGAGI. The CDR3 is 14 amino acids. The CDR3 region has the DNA TGTGCCAGCAGTTTCTTGGACAGGGGAAACACCATATATTTT. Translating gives CASSFLDRGNTIYF.

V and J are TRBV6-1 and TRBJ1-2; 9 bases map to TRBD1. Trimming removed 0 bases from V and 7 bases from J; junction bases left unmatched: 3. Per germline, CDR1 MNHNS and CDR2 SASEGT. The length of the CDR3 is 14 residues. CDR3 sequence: CASSEAGDRVGYTF. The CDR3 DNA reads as TGTGCCAGCAGTGAAGCAGGGGACAGGGTTGGCTACACCTTC.

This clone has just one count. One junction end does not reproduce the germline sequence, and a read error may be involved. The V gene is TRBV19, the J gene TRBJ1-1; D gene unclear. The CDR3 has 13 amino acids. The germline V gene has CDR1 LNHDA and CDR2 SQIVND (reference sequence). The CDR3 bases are TGTGCCAGTAGTCTAGACAAAGGACTTGAAGCTTTCTTT. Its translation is CASSLDKGLEAFF.

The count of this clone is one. CDR3 residues: CASSLDPGTYGYTF. As DNA, the CDR3 is TGTGCCAGCAGCTTAGATCCAGGAACCTATGGCTACACCTTC. V and J are TRBV11-3 and TRBJ1-2, with D hard to call. The CDR3 length is 14 residues. Germline loops: CDR1 SGHNT, CDR2 YENEEA. V shed 0 bases and J shed 4 bases, with 9 bases lying between them.

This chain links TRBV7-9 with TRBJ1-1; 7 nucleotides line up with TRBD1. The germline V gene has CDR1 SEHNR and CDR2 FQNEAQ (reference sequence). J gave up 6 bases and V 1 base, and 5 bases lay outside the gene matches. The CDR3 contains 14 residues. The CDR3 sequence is CASSLGQGVPEAFF. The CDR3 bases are TGTGCCAGCAGCTTAGGACAGGGTGTCCCTGAAGCTTTCTTT.

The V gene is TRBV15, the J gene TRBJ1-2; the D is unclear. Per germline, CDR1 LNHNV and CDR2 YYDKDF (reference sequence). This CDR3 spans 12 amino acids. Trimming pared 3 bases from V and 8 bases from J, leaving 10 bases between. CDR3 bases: TGTGCCACCAGCAGGCTTGAGATGGGCTACACCTTC. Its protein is CATSRLEMGYTF.

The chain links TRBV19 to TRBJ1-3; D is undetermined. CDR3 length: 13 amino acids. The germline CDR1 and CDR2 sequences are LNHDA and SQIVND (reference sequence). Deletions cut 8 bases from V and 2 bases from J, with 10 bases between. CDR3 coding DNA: TGTGCCAGTCACCCGGTGCCTGGAAACACCATATATTTT. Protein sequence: CASHPVPGNTIYF.

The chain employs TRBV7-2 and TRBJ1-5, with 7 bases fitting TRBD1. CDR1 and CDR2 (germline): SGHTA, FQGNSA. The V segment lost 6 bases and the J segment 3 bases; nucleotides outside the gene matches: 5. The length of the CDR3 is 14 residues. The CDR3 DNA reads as TGTGCCAGCAGTAGAGACAGGGACAATCAGCCCCAGCATTTT. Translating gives CASSRDRDNQPQHF.

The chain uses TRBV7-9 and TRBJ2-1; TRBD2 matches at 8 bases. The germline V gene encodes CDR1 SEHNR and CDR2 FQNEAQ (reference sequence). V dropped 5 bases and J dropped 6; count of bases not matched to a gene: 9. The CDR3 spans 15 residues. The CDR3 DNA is TGTGCCAGCAGCGAACCGGGACTAGGTGCCAATGAGCAGTTCTTC. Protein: CASSEPGLGANEQFF.

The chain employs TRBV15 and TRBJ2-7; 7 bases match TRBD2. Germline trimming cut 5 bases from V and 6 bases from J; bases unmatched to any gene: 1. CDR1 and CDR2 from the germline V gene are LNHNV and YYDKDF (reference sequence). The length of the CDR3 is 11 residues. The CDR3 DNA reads TGTGCCACCAGCGGGGGGGGCGAGCAGTACTTC. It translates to CATSGGGEQYF.

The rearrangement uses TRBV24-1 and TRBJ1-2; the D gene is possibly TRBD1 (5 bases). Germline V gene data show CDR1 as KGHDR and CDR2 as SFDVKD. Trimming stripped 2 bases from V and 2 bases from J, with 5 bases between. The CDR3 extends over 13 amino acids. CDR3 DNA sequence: TGTGCCACCAGTGATTCAGGGAACTATGGCTACACCTTC. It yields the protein CATSDSGNYGYTF.

Written as DNA, the CDR3 is TGTGCCAGCAGCACTAGCGTCCTCGGGTTTAGCATCGGGGAGCTGTTTTTT. Its translation is CASSTSVLGFSIGELFF. The V call is TRBV11-3, the J call TRBJ2-2; TRBD2 matches at 7 bases. CDR1 SGHNT and CDR2 YENEEA come from the germline V gene. V lost 5 bases, J lost 7 bases, and 16 bases stayed unmatched. The CDR3 covers 17 residues.

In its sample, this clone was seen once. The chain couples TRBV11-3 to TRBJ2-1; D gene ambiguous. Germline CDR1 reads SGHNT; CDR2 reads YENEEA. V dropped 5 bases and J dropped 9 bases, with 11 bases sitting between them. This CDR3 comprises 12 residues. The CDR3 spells CASSVPSVEQFF. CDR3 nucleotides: TGTGCCAGCAGCGTACCCTCGGTTGAGCAGTTCTTC.

CDR3 nucleotides: TGTGCCAGCAGGAGGACAGCGGCCTATGGCTACACCTTC. Residues: CASRRTAAYGYTF. The chain recombines TRBV6-5 with TRBJ1-2; D is perhaps TRBD1 (6 bases). The V end was cut by 6 bases, the J end by 4 bases, with 12 bases between. CDR1 is MNHEY and CDR2 is SVGAGI in the germline V gene. CDR3 size: 13 residues.

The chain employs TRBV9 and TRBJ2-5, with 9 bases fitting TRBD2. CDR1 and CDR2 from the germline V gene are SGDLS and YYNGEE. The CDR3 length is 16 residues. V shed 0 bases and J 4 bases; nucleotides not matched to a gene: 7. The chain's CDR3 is CASSVVGSGGLETQYF. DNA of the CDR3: TGTGCCAGCAGCGTAGTAGGTAGCGGGGGCTTAGAGACCCAGTACTTC.

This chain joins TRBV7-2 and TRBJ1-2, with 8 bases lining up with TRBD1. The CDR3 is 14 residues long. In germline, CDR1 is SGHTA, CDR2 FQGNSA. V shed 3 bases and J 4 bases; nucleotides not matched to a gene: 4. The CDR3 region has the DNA TGTGCCAGCAGCTTCGGACAGGGTGTCTATGGCTACACCTTC. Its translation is CASSFGQGVYGYTF.

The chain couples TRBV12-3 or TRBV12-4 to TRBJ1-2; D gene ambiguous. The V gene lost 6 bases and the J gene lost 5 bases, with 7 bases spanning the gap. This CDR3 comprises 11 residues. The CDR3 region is CASSYGYGYTF. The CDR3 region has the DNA TGTGCCAGCAGCTACGGGTATGGCTACACCTTC.